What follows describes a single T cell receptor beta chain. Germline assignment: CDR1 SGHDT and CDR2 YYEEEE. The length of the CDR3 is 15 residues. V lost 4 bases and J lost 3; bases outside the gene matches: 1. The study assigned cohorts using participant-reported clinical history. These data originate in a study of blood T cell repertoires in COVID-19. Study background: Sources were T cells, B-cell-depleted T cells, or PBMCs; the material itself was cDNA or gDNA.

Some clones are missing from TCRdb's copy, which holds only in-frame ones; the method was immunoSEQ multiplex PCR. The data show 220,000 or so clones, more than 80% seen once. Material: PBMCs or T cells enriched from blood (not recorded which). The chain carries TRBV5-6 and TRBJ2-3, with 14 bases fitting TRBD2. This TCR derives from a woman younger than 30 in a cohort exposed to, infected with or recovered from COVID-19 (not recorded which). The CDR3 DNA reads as TGTGCCAGCAGCCGGACTAGCGGGAGGACAGATACGCAGTATTTT. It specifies CASSRTSGRTDTQYF.